This paragraph covers one TCR beta chain sequence. What it binds is not known. This CDR3 contains 14 residues. Trimming took 3 bases from V and 8 from J, leaving 17 bases between them. CDR1 is GTSNPN and CDR2 is SVGIG in the germline V gene (reference sequence). An assay was performed, and its level was deep. The method was immunoSEQ multiplex PCR; TCRdb's version includes in-frame clones alone and lacks a portion of them. The repertoire consists of about 2.1 million clones, with more than 85% occurring once and the leading ten covering under 2%. CD8 cells classed as naive were CD45RO-negative and positively selected for CCR7, excluding terminally differentiated effector memory CD45RA+ cells. These data come from a study of shared clonotypes between healthy human individuals. Study conclusions and caveats: Roughly 5% of naive CD4 clonotypes were shared across a few donors. Large depth notwithstanding, sorted-subset sequencing proved incomplete by rarefaction. Naive subsets tended to show greater estimated richness than memory subsets.

The chain uses TRBV30 and TRBJ2-1, with a weak D call TRBD2 (5 bases). This sequence was found in a man aged 18-30 years in good health. Some clones in this sample may be carry-over from other donors' samples. The sample was naive CD8+ T cells from PBMCs. The CDR3 reads CAWSNGVNRDEQFF. The CDR3 coding sequence is TGTGCCTGGAGCAACGGGGTAAACCGCGATGAGCAGTTCTTC.